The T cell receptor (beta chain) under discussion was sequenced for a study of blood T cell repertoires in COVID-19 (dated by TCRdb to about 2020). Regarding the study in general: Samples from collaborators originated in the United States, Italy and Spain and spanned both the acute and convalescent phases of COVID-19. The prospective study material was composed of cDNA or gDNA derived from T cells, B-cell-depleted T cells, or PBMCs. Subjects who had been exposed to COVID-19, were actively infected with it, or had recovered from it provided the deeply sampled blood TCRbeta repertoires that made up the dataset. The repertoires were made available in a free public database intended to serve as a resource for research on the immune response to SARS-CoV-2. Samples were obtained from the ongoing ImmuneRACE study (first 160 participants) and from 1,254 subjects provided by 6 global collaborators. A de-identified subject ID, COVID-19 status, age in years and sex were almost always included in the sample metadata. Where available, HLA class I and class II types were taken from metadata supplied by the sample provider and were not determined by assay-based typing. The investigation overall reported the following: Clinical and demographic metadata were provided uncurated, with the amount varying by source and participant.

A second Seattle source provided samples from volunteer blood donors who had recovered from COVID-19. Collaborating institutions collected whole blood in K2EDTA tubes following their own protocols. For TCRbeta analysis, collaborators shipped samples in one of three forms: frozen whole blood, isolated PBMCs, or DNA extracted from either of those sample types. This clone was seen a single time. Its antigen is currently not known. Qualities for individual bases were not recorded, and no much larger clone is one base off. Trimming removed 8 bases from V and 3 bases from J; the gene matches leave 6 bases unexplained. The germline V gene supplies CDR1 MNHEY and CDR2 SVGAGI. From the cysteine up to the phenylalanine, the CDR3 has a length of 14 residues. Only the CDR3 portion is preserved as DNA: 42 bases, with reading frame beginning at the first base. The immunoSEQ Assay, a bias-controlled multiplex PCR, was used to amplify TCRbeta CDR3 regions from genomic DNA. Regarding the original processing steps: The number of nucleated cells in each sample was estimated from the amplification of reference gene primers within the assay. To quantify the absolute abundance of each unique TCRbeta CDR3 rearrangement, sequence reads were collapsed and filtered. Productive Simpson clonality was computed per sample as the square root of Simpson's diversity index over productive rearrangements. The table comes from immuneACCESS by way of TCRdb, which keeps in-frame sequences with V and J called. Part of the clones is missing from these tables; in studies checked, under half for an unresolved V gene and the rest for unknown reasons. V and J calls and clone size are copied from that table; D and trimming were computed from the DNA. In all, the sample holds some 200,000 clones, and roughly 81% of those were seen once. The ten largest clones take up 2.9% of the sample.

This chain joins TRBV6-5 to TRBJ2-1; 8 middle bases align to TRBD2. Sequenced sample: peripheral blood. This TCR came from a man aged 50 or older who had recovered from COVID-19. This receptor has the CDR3 CASGTGTSYNEQFF. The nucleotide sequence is TGTGCCAGCGGCACCGGGACTAGCTACAATGAGCAGTTCTTC.